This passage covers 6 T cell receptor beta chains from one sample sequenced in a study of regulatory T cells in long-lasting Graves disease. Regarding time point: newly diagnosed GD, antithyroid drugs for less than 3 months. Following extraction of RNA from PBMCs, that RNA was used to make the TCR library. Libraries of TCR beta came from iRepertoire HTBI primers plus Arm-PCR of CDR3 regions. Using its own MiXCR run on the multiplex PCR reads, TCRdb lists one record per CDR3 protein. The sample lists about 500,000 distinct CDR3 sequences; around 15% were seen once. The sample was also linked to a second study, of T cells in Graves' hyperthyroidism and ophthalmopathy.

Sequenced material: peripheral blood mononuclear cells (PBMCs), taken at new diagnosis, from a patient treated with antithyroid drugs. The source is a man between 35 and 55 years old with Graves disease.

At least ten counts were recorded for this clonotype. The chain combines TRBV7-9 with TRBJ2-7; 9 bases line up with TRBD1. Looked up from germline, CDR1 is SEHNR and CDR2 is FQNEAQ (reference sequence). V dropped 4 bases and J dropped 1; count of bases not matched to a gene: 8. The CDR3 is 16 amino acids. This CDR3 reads CASSSQRQGGSYEQYF. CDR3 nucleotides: TGTGCCAGCAGCTCCCAACGACAGGGGGGGTCCTACGAGCAGTACTTC.

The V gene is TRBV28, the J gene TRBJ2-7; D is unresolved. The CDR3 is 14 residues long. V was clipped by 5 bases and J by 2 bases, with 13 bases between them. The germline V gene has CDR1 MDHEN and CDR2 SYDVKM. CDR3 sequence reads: CASSLLPGPYEQYF. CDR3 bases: TGTGCCAGCAGTCTCCTACCTGGGCCCTACGAGCAGTACTTC.

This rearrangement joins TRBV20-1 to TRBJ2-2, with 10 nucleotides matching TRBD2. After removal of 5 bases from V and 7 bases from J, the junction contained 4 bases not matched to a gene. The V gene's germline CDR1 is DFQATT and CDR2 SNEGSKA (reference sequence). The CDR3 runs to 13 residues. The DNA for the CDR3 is TGCAGTGCTCTAGCGGGAGTTGTCGGGGAGCTGTTTTTT. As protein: CSALAGVVGELFF.

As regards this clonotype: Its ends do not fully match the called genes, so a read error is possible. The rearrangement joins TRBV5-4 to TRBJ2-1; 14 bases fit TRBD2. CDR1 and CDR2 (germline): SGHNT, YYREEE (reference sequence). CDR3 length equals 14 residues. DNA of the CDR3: TGTGCCGGCAGGGGGACTAGCGGGAGTTATGAGCAGTTCTTC. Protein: CAGRGTSGSYEQFF.

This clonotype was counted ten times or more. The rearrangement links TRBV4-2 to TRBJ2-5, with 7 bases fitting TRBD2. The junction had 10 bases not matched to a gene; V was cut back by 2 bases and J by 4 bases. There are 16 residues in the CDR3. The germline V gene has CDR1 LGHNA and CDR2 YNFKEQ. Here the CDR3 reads CASSQPGGLPGETQYF. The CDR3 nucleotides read TGTGCCAGCAGCCAACCGGGGGGACTCCCAGGAGAGACCCAGTACTTC.

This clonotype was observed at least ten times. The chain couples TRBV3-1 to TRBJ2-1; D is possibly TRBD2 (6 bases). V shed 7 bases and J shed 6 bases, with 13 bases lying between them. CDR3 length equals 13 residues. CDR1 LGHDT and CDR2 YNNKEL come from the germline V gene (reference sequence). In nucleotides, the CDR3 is TGTGCCAGCACCCGTGGCGGGGTCAATGAGCAGTTCTTC. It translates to CASTRGGVNEQFF.